These 32 T cell receptor beta chains were sequenced from one sample in a study of blood T cells in healthy people across ages. The use of a sample-barcoded 5' primer and a J-beta primer mix characterized a second PCR of roughly 7 to 11 cycles. One entry per CDR3 protein results from TCRdb running MiXCR on the 5' RACE reads. Here the sample spans hundreds of thousands of distinct CDR3 sequences, more than 45% being singletons. Sequencing input: blood. Every receptor here comes from a man younger than 45 in good health.

The chain uses TRBV5-8 and TRBJ2-3; D is ambiguous. Trimming stripped 0 bases from V and 8 bases from J, with 19 bases between. Germline-derived CDR1 and CDR2 are SGHTS and YDEGEE. The CDR3 is 16 residues long. CDR3 coding DNA: TGTGCCAGCAGCTTGGGGTCTCCGAACCCTCACGGTACGCAGTATTTT. This sequence encodes CASSLGSPNPHGTQYF.

The chain is built from TRBV2 and TRBJ1-2, with 8 positions matching TRBD1. The CDR3 extends over 14 amino acids. Germline V gene data show CDR1 as SNHLY and CDR2 as FYNNEI. After removal of 3 bases from V and 4 bases from J, the junction contained 4 bases not matched to a gene. In DNA form, the CDR3 reads TGTGCCAGCAGTGAGACAGGACAGGGCTATGGCTACACCTTC. Encoded protein: CASSETGQGYGYTF.

In its sample, this clonotype was seen a few times. This chain connects TRBV9 to TRBJ2-1; the match to TRBD1 covers 8 bases. CDR1 and CDR2 from the germline V gene are SGDLS and YYNGEE. This CDR3 comprises 15 residues. With 3 bases clipped from V and 7 bases from J, the junction kept 9 bases outside the gene matches. In DNA form, the CDR3 reads TGTGCCAGCAGCGACAGGGGGACAACGGGGAATGAGCAGTTCTTC. Translating it yields CASSDRGTTGNEQFF. Combining the CDR3 with reference TRBV9 and TRBJ2-1 gives the whole variable domain DSGVTQTPKHLITATGQRVTLRCSPRSGDLSVYWYQQSLDQGLQFLIQYYNGEERAKGNILERFSAQQFPDLHSELNLSSLELGDSALYFCASSDRGTTGNEQFFGPGTRLTVL.

The J gene is TRBJ2-1, the V gene TRBV29-1; 7 nucleotides match TRBD2. With 7 bases clipped from V and 9 bases from J, the junction kept 12 bases outside the gene matches. The CDR3 has 13 residues. Germline V CDR1 and CDR2: SQVTM, ANQGSEA. The CDR3 loop reads CSALAARDSEQFF. The CDR3 nucleotides are TGCAGCGCCCTAGCGGCACGAGACAGTGAGCAGTTCTTC.

This clonotype was counted only a few times. This sequence joins TRBV20-1 and TRBJ2-3; either TRBD1 or TRBD2 may fit D (6 bases each). Deletions cut 6 bases from V and 0 bases from J, with 13 bases between. CDR1 DFQATT and CDR2 SNEGSKA come from the germline V gene (reference sequence). The CDR3 length is 14 residues. The CDR3 spells CSAPGAASTDTQYF. The CDR3 DNA follows: TGCAGTGCCCCGGGGGCGGCTAGCACAGATACGCAGTATTTT.

A few counts support this clonotype. The V call is TRBV12-3 or TRBV12-4, the J call TRBJ2-6; the D is unclear. The CDR3 is made up of 16 amino acids. Trimming removed 3 bases from V and 0 bases from J, with 9 bases in between. CDR3 sequence (DNA): TGTGCCAGCAGTTTCGGCGGATCCTCTGGGGCCAACGTCCTGACTTTC. This gives the protein CASSFGGSSGANVLTF.

The chain joins TRBV28 to TRBJ2-7; D might be TRBD2 (5 bases). Trimming pared 5 bases from V and 1 base from J, leaving 18 bases between. This CDR3 has 16 residues. Germline loops: CDR1 MDHEN, CDR2 SYDVKM. The CDR3 sequence: CASSPVDGENSYEQYF. CDR3 nucleotide sequence: TGTGCCAGCAGTCCAGTGGACGGGGAAAATTCCTACGAGCAGTACTTC.

The V and J genes are TRBV29-1 and TRBJ2-7; 7 nucleotides match TRBD1. Per the germline V gene, CDR1 is SQVTM and CDR2 is ANQGSEA. V dropped 4 bases and J dropped 2; count of bases not matched to a gene: 5. The CDR3 is 13 amino acids. The CDR3 region is CSVAGTVTYEQYF. CDR3 sequence (DNA): TGCAGCGTTGCCGGGACAGTTACCTACGAGCAGTACTTC.

The rearrangement joins TRBV6-5 to TRBJ1-6, with D perhaps TRBD1 (5 bases). This CDR3 has 15 residues. Germline V CDR1 and CDR2: MNHEY, SVGAGI. With 6 bases removed from V and 14 bases from J, the gap between germline ends came to 23 bases. The CDR3 DNA reads TGTGCCAGCAGCTTTGCCGAGGACGGGGGATGGACCCTCCACTTT. Residues: CASSFAEDGGWTLHF.

The chain recombines TRBV12-3 or TRBV12-4 with TRBJ1-1, with D unclear. The germline V and J ends were trimmed by 2 bases and 8 bases, with 15 bases remaining between them. This CDR3 has 14 amino acids. For the CDR3, the DNA is TGTGCCAGCAGTTTAAGTCCGGCAGTTCCGGAAGCTTTCTTT. This translates into CASSLSPAVPEAFF.

The chain recombines TRBV6-5 with TRBJ2-3; perhaps TRBD1 as D (5 bases). Deletions cut 7 bases from V and 5 bases from J, with 16 bases between. This CDR3 contains 14 residues. Germline CDR1 reads MNHEY; CDR2 reads SVGAGI. The CDR3 coding sequence is TGTGCCAGCACCATGGGAAGGGGTAGAGATACGCAGTATTTT. Translation: CASTMGRGRDTQYF.

The chain combines TRBV25-1 with TRBJ2-3; either TRBD1 or TRBD2 may fit D (5 bases each). With 3 bases removed from V and 3 bases from J, the gap between germline ends came to 10 bases. From germline, CDR1 is MGHDK and CDR2 SYGVNS. The length of the CDR3 is 14 residues. CDR3 in amino acids: CASSESRETDTQYF. The DNA of the CDR3 is TGTGCCAGCAGTGAGTCCAGGGAGACAGATACGCAGTATTTT.

This clonotype came up once. Given a much more abundant clone one base away, this may be a read error. The chain couples TRBV28 to TRBJ2-7, with a weak D call TRBD1 (5 bases). The V gene's germline CDR1 is MDHEN and CDR2 SYDVKM. This CDR3 is 13 amino acids long. Deletions cut 4 bases from V and 3 bases from J, with 10 bases between. The chain's CDR3 is CASSCFRDYEQYF. The CDR3 DNA sequence: TGTGCCAGCAGTTGCTTCAGGGACTACGAGCAGTACTTC.

This clonotype was seen only a few times. The chain uses TRBV7-2 and TRBJ2-5; D possibly uses TRBD1 or TRBD2 (5 bases each). There are 14 residues in the CDR3. The germline V gene has CDR1 SGHTA and CDR2 FQGNSA. Trimming took off 5 bases at V and 11 bases at J, with 21 bases between the two ends. The CDR3 region has the DNA TGTGCCAGCAGCGTTCCGGGACCACGTTCTCGGCAGTACTTC. Amino acid sequence: CASSVPGPRSRQYF.

This clonotype was observed a handful of times. The chain carries TRBV4-2 and TRBJ2-3; no firm D call. The ends were cut back, 4 bases at V and 0 bases at J, with 14 bases in the middle. The V gene's germline CDR1 is LGHNA and CDR2 YNFKEQ. The CDR3 loop spans 16 amino acids. In DNA form, the CDR3 reads TGTGCCAGCAGCCTCACTGGGGATAGGAGCACAGATACGCAGTATTTT. This sequence encodes CASSLTGDRSTDTQYF.

J is TRBJ1-1 and V is TRBV7-9; D gene uncertain. The germline V gene encodes CDR1 SEHNR and CDR2 FQNEAQ (reference sequence). Between the trimmed V and J ends, which lost 5 bases and 5 bases, there was a span of 24 bases. The CDR3 contains 17 residues. CDR3 sequence reads: CASSPAPLFGQPTEAFF. CDR3 DNA sequence: TGTGCCAGCAGCCCGGCTCCCCTGTTTGGGCAGCCAACTGAAGCTTTCTTT.

This chain connects TRBV29-1 to TRBJ2-1, with TRBD1 identical over 10 bases. The J call may not be correct, given that the DNA end is closer to TRBJ2-7. CDR3 length equals 15 residues. CDR1 and CDR2 (germline): SQVTM, ANQGSEA. The CDR3 reads CSVEGGTGDYNEQYF. The CDR3 nucleotides read TGCAGCGTTGAAGGCGGGACAGGGGATTACAATGAGCAGTACTTC.

The V and J genes are TRBV2 and TRBJ2-7; TRBD1 agrees at 9 bases. After removal of 7 bases from V and 6 bases from J, the junction contained 16 bases not matched to a gene. Germline-derived CDR1 and CDR2 are SNHLY and FYNNEI. This CDR3 contains 16 residues. The CDR3 bases are TGTGCCAGCATGCGAAACCCGGGACAGGGAGGGCTCGAGCAGTACTTC. The encoded protein is CASMRNPGQGGLEQYF.

This clonotype was counted between two and nine times. J is TRBJ2-4 and V is TRBV13, with D possibly being TRBD2 (6 bases). This CDR3 contains 16 residues. In germline, CDR1 is PRHDT, CDR2 FYEKMQ (reference sequence). V dropped 5 bases and J dropped 0 bases, with 14 bases sitting between them. The CDR3 coding sequence is TGTGCCAGCAGCGGAACTAGCTCCCTAGCCAAAAACATTCAGTACTTC. It specifies CASSGTSSLAKNIQYF.

The rearrangement joins TRBV28 to TRBJ2-3; 8 bases match TRBD2. There are 15 residues in the CDR3. Looked up from germline, CDR1 is MDHEN and CDR2 is SYDVKM. The V segment lost 1 base and the J segment 4 bases; nucleotides outside the gene matches: 4. CDR3 loop: CASSLSSGGADTQYF. The CDR3 coding sequence is TGTGCCAGCAGTTTATCCAGCGGGGGCGCAGATACGCAGTATTTT.

V usage is TRBV21-1 and J usage is TRBJ2-4. TRBV21-1 is assigned pseudogene status. This CDR3 contains 17 residues. The CDR3 protein is CASSKVGGPLAKNIQYF. Written as DNA, the CDR3 is TGTGCCAGCAGCAAAGTTGGCGGACCCCTAGCCAAAAACATTCAGTACTTC.

There are a few counts of this clonotype. The chain is built from TRBV5-1 and TRBJ1-2, with a weak D call TRBD1 (5 bases). The CDR3 is 13 amino acids. V lost 0 bases, J lost 8 bases, and 11 bases lay in between. The V gene's germline CDR1 is SGHRS and CDR2 YFSETQ. The CDR3 spells CASSLAPGDGYTF. The CDR3 DNA is TGCGCCAGCAGCTTGGCCCCGGGGGACGGCTACACCTTC.

This clonotype was counted once. The chain links TRBV20-1 to TRBJ2-1, with 8 nucleotides matching TRBD2. V lost 6 bases to trimming and J lost 9 bases; unmatched junction nucleotides: 16. Germline lookup yields CDR1 DFQATT and CDR2 SNEGSKA (reference sequence). CDR3 length equals 15 residues. CDR3: CSAHLREELFGEQFF. In DNA form, the CDR3 reads TGCAGTGCGCACCTGCGGGAGGAGCTTTTCGGTGAGCAGTTCTTC.

This sequence joins TRBV5-1 and TRBJ1-1; D is unresolved. V was pared by 0 bases and J by 8 bases, with 11 bases between. CDR1 and CDR2 from the germline V gene are SGHRS and YFSETQ. The CDR3 runs to 13 residues. The CDR3 spells CASSLVSHVEAFF. CDR3 nucleotide sequence: TGCGCCAGCAGCTTGGTATCACACGTAGAAGCTTTCTTT.

This chain uses TRBV5-8 with TRBJ2-5; TRBD2 matches at 8 bases. The CDR3 length is 14 residues. CDR1 and CDR2 from the germline V gene are SGHTS and YDEGEE. With 0 bases clipped from V and 3 bases from J, the junction kept 1 base outside the gene matches. In DNA, the CDR3 is TGTGCCAGCAGCTTGGAACTAGCGGAAGAGACCCAGTACTTC. Translated, it gives CASSLELAEETQYF. The full variable domain, in which reference TRBV5-8 and TRBJ2-5 provide the parts outside the CDR3, is EAGVTQSPTHLIKTRGQQATLRCSPISGHTSVYWYQQALGLGLQFLLWYDEGEERNRGNFPPRFSGRQFPNYSSELNVNALELEDSALYLCASSLELAEETQYFGPGTRLLVL.

This clonotype was seen a few times. The genes are TRBV9 and TRBJ2-7; D not resolved. V was cut by 0 bases and J by 6 bases, with 13 bases left in between. Germline V gene data show CDR1 as SGDLS and CDR2 as YYNGEE. The CDR3 sequence is 14 residues long. CDR3 bases: TGTGCCAGCAGCGTAGGGGTAGAAGGGCGCGAGCAGTACTTC. Its translation is CASSVGVEGREQYF.

This chain connects TRBV10-3 to TRBJ1-6; 10 bases map to TRBD1. V dropped 4 bases and J dropped 8; count of bases not matched to a gene: 2. CDR3 length: 14 residues. CDR1 and CDR2 from the germline V gene are ENHRY and SYGVKD. DNA for the CDR3: TGTGCCATCAGTGGAGGGACAGGGGATTCACCCCTCCACTTT. Translating it yields CAISGGTGDSPLHF.

About this clonotype itself: This could be a read error, since a much larger clone is one nucleotide away. The V call is TRBV10-3, the J call TRBJ2-7, with 9 bases matching TRBD1. This CDR3 is built from 13 residues. V lost 10 bases and J lost 10; bases outside the gene matches: 14. Germline CDR1 ENHRY, CDR2 SYGVKD. The CDR3 spells CASKGQGGEAQYF. CDR3 nucleotides: TGTGCCAGCAAGGGACAGGGTGGGGAGGCCCAGTACTTC.

Worth noting for this clonotype: Germline is not matched at one junction end, which may reflect a read error. This chain links TRBV11-2 with TRBJ2-7; possibly TRBD1 or TRBD2 for D (5 bases each). CDR1 SGHAT and CDR2 FQNNGV come from the germline V gene. The CDR3 has 16 residues. The CDR3 region is CASSSGAPEGFYERYF. Written as DNA, the CDR3 is TGTGCCAGCAGCTCCGGGGCTCCTGAGGGCTTCTACGAGCGGTACTTC.

The J gene is TRBJ2-5, the V gene TRBV15, with D possibly matching TRBD1 (5 bases). V lost 3 bases, J lost 5 bases, and 10 bases lay in between. Germline CDR1 and CDR2: LNHNV and YYDKDF (reference sequence). The CDR3 sequence is 13 residues long. The CDR3 DNA reads as TGTGCCACCAGCAGCTCCTACAGGGAGACCCAGTACTTC. Amino acid sequence: CATSSSYRETQYF. The full variable domain, with the rest looked up from reference TRBV15 and TRBJ2-5, is DAMVIQNPRYQVTQFGKPVTLSCSQTLNHNVMYWYQQKSSQAPKLLFHYYDKDFNNEADTPDNFQSRRPNTSFCFLDIRSPGLGDTAMYLCATSSSYRETQYFGPGTRLLVL.

This clonotype appeared once. A junction end diverges from the germline sequence, so it may reflect a read error. V gene TRBV10-3 combines with J gene TRBJ2-5; D ambiguous. Gene TRBJ2-7 matches the end of the DNA better, so the J call may be wrong. CDR1 and CDR2 from the germline V gene are ENHRY and SYGVKD. The CDR3 is made up of 14 amino acids. The CDR3 DNA sequence: TGTGCCACCAGTGTGGCTAGTCTCACCTACGAGCAGTACTTC. It codes for CATSVASLTYEQYF.

Only a few counts were recorded for this clonotype. In nucleotides, the CDR3 is TGTGCCAGCAGTCGGGCTCCGGGGGGCAATGAGCAGTTCTTC. Protein product: CASSRAPGGNEQFF. The chain has TRBV6-1 and TRBJ2-1; 7 nucleotides agree with TRBD2. Trimming at V came to 5 bases and at J to 6 bases, leaving 7 bases not matched to a gene. CDR1 is MNHNS and CDR2 is SASEGT in the germline V gene. This CDR3 has 14 amino acids.